A selection of T cell receptor beta chains follows, all from one sample in a study of molecular identifiers for immune sequencing clone quantification. From the PCR reads, TCRdb called clonotypes with MiXCR, one entry per CDR3 protein. The sample contains more than 300,000 distinct CDR3 sequences, 20% to 25% of which appear only once. The sample was naive CD8+ T cells from blood, with Jurkat cell RNA spiked in. These receptor sequences come from a human donor in good health. Some libraries in this study had Jurkat cell RNA spiked in. Each CDR3 is given with its conserved first and last residue. Each record gives: CDR3 length, V gene, J gene, D gene, clone size, CDR3 protein, CDR3 DNA. The D gene is left open where the match is weak. Expanded clones get a size class; other rows say once, few or many, or leave the size out.

16	TRBV5-5	TRBJ1-1	TRBD1	many	CASSPTLQGADTEAFF	TGTGCCAGCAGCCCAACACTACAGGGGGCGGACACTGAAGCTTTCTTT
15	TRBV7-9	TRBJ1-6	.	.	CASSSPGHQNSPLHF	TGTGCCAGCAGCTCTCCGGGACACCAGAATTCACCCCTCCACTTT
14	TRBV29-1	TRBJ1-2	.	many	CSVEPYSSNYGYTF	TGCAGCGTCGAACCGTACAGTTCTAACTATGGCTACACCTTC
14	TRBV7-9	TRBJ2-7	.	many	CASSLGFLGYEQYF	TGTGCCAGCAGCTTAGGGTTCCTGGGTTACGAGCAGTACTTC
16	TRBV27	TRBJ2-7	TRBD2	few	CASSSGLAGAPGEQYF	TGTGCCAGCAGTTCCGGACTAGCGGGAGCCCCCGGCGAGCAGTACTTC
22	TRBV4-3	TRBJ2-3	TRBD1	.	CASSQEGGGTGSMEGGTDTQYF	TGCGCCAGCAGCCAAGAGGGGGGCGGGACAGGCTCCATGGAAGGGGGCACAGATACGCAGTATTTT
13	TRBV30	TRBJ2-2	.	.	CAWNRANTGELFF	TGTGCCTGGAATAGGGCGAACACCGGGGAGCTGTTTTTT
17	TRBV3-1	TRBJ2-2	.	many	CASSQDLVGRNTGELFF	TGTGCCAGCAGCCAAGATCTAGTCGGGAGGAACACCGGGGAGCTGTTTTTT
14	TRBV7-9	TRBJ1-4	.	many	CASSQGRNNEKLFF	TGTGCCAGCAGCCAGGGACGGAACAATGAAAAACTGTTTTTT
13	TRBV29-1	TRBJ2-7	TRBD1	few	CSVMDRKPYEQYF	TGCAGCGTCATGGACAGGAAACCCTACGAGCAGTACTTC
14	TRBV28	TRBJ1-2	.	many	CASSLDRSMDGYTF	TGTGCCAGCAGTTTAGACAGGTCGATGGATGGCTACACCTTC
13	TRBV6-5	TRBJ1-1	.	few	CASSYSLRTEAFF	TGTGCCAGCAGTTACTCGCTGCGTACTGAAGCTTTCTTT
12	TRBV11-2	TRBJ2-7	.	many	CASSFALREQYF	TGTGCCAGCAGCTTCGCCCTGCGGGAGCAGTACTTC
16	TRBV12-3/TRBV12-4	TRBJ2-2	TRBD2	few	CASSHPSGTSFWELFF	TGTGCCAGCAGTCATCCTAGCGGGACGTCGTTTTGGGAGCTGTTTTTT
16	TRBV6-1	TRBJ1-1	TRBD1	many	CASSETGEVWYTEAFF	TGTGCCAGCAGTGAAACAGGGGAAGTTTGGTACACTGAAGCTTTCTTT
16	TRBV14	TRBJ1-1	TRBD1	many	CASSQLSGTVNTEAFF	TGTGCCAGCAGCCAGCTGTCCGGGACAGTGAACACTGAAGCTTTCTTT